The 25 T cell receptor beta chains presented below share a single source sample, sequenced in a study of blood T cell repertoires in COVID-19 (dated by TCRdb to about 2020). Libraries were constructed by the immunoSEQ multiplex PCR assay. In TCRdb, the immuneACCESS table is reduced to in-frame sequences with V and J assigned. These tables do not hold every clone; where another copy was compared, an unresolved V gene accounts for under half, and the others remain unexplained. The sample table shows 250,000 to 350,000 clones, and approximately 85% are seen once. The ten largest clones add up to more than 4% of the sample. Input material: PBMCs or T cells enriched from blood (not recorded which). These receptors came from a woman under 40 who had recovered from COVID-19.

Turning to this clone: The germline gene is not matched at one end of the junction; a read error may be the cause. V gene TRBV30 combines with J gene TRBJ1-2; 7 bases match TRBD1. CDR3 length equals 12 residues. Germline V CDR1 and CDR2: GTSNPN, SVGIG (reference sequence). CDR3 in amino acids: CVWNKDREFYTF. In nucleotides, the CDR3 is TGTGTCTGGAACAAAGACAGGGAATTCTACACCTTC.

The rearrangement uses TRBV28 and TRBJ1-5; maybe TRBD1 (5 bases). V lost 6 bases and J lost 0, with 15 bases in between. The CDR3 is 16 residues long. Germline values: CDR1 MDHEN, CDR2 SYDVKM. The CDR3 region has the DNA TGTGCCAGCAGGTCCCTGGCAGGGTATAGCAATCAGCCCCAGCATTTT. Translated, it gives CASRSLAGYSNQPQHF.

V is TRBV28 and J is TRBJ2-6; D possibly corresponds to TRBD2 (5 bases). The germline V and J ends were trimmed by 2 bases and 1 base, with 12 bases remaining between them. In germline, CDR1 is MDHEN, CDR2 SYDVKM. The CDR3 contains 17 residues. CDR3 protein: CASSLPAGGSGANVLTF. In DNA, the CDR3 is TGTGCCAGCAGTTTACCAGCAGGAGGTTCTGGGGCCAACGTCCTGACTTTC.

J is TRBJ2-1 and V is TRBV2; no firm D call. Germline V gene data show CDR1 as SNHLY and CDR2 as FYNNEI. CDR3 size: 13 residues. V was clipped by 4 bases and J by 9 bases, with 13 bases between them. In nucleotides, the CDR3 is TGTGCCAGCAGTGGCTCAATCTCGGGTGAGCAGTTCTTC. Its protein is CASSGSISGEQFF.

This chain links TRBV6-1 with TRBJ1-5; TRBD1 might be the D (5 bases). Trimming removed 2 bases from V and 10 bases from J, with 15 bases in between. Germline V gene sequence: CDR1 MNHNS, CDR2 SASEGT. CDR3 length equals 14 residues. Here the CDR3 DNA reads TGTGCCAGCAGTGAACGCAGGGTTGTGGTCCCCCAGCATTTT. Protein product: CASSERRVVVPQHF.

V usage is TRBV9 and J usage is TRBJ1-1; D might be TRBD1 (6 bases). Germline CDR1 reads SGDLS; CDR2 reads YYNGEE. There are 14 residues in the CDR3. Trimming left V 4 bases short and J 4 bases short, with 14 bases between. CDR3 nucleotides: TGTGCCAGCAGCCTCGGGACAAAAGGCACTGAAGCTTTCTTT. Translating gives CASSLGTKGTEAFF. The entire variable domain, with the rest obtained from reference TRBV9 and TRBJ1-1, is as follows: DSGVTQTPKHLITATGQRVTLRCSPRSGDLSVYWYQQSLDQGLQFLIQYYNGEERAKGNILERFSAQQFPDLHSELNLSSLELGDSALYFCASSLGTKGTEAFFGQGTRLTVV.

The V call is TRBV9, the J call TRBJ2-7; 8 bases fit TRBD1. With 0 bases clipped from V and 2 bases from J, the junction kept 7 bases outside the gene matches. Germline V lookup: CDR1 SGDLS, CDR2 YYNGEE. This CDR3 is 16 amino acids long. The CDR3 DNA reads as TGTGCCAGCAGCGTAGAGTCAGGGGGCGGCACCTACGAGCAGTACTTC. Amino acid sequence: CASSVESGGGTYEQYF. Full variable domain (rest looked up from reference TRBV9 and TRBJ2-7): DSGVTQTPKHLITATGQRVTLRCSPRSGDLSVYWYQQSLDQGLQFLIQYYNGEERAKGNILERFSAQQFPDLHSELNLSSLELGDSALYFCASSVESGGGTYEQYFGPGTRLTVT.

The CDR3 reads CASSVFGGASSYNEQFF. The CDR3 bases are TGTGCCAGCAGCGTGTTCGGGGGGGCAAGCTCCTACAATGAGCAGTTCTTC. The genes are TRBV9 and TRBJ2-1, with 8 bases lining up with TRBD2. From germline, CDR1 is SGDLS and CDR2 YYNGEE. V lost 2 bases and J lost 0; bases outside the gene matches: 7. This CDR3 spans 17 amino acids.

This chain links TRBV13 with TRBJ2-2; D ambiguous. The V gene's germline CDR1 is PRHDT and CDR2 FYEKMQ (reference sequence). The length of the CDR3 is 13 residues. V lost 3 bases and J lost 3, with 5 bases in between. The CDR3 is CASSLRYTGELFF. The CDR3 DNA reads TGTGCCAGCAGCTTGAGGTACACCGGGGAGCTGTTTTTT.

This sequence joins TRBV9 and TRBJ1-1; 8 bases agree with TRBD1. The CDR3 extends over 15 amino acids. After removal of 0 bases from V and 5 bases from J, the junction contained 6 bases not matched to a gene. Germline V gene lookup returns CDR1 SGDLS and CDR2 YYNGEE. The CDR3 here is CASSVEGQGKTEAFF. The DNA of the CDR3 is TGTGCCAGCAGCGTAGAAGGACAGGGAAAAACTGAAGCTTTCTTT. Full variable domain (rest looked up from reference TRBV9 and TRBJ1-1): DSGVTQTPKHLITATGQRVTLRCSPRSGDLSVYWYQQSLDQGLQFLIQYYNGEERAKGNILERFSAQQFPDLHSELNLSSLELGDSALYFCASSVEGQGKTEAFFGQGTRLTVV.

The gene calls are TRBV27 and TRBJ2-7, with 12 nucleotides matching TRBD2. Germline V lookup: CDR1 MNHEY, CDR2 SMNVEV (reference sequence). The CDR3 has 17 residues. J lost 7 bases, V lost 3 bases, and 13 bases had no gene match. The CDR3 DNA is TGTGCCAGCAGTTTTACGCGCCTAGCGGGGGGGCCGAGAGAGCAGTACTTC. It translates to CASSFTRLAGGPREQYF.

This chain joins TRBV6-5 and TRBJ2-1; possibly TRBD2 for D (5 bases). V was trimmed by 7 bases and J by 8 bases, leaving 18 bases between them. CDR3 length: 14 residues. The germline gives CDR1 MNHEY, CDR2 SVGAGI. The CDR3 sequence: CASNKNRGMYEQFF. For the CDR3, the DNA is TGTGCCAGCAATAAAAACCGGGGAATGTATGAGCAGTTCTTC.

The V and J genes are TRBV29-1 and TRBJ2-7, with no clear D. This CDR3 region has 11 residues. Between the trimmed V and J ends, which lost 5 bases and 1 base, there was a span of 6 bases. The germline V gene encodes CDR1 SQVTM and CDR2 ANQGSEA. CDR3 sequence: CSVSSSYEQYF. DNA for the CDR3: TGCAGCGTTTCCAGTTCCTACGAGCAGTACTTC.

The CDR3 region has the DNA TGTGCCAGTAATTCGGGAGGGTTCAACACTGAAGCTTTCTTT. It specifies CASNSGGFNTEAFF. The V and J genes are TRBV19 and TRBJ1-1; D is unresolved. This CDR3 spans 14 amino acids. Germline CDR1 LNHDA, CDR2 SQIVND (reference sequence). V gave up 7 bases and J gave up 2 bases, with 14 bases separating them.

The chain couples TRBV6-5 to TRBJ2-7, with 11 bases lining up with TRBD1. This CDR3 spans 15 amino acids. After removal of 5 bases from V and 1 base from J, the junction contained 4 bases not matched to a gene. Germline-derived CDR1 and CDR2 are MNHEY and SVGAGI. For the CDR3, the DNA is TGTGCCAGCAGTCGGGGACAGGGGGTTTCCTACGAGCAGTACTTC. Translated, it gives CASSRGQGVSYEQYF.

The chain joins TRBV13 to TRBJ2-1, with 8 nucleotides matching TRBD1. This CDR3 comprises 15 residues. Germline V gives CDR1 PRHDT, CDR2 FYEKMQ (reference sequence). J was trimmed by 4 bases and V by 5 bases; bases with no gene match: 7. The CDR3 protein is CASSLRTGRYNEQFF. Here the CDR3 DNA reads TGTGCCAGCAGCCTCCGGACAGGGCGGTACAATGAGCAGTTCTTC.

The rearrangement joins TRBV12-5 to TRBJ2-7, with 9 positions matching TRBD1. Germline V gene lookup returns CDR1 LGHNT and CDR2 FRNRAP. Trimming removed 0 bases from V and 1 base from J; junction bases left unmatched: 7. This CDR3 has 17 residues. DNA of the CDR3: TGTGCTAGTGGTTTGGTACGGCGGACAGGGGTATCCTACGAGCAGTACTTC. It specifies CASGLVRRTGVSYEQYF.

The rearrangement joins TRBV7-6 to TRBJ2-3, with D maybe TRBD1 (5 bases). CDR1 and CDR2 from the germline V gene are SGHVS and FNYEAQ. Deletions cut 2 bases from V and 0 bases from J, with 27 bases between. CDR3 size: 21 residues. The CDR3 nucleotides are TGTGCCAGCAGCTTAACCCCCGACAGCGACAGAACTAAAATGAGCACAGATACGCAGTATTTT. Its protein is CASSLTPDSDRTKMSTDTQYF.

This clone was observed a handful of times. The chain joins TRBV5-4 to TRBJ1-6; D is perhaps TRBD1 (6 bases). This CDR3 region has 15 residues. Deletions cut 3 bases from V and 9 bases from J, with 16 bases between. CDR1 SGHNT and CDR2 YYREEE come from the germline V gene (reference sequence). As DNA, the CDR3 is TGTGCCAGCAGCTCGTCCAGGGGTTTCGGTTCACCCCTCCACTTT. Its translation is CASSSSRGFGSPLHF.

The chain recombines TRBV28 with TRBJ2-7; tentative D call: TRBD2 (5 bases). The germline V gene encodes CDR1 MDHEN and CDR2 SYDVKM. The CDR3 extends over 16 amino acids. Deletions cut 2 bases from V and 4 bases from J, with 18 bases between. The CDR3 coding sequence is TGTGCCAGCAGTTTAGCGGGTCCCTTTCTGGGGTACGAGCAGTACTTC. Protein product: CASSLAGPFLGYEQYF.

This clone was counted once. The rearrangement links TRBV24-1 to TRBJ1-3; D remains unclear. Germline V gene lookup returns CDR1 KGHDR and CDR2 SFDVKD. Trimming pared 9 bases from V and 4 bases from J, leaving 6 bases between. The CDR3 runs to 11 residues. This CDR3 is CATFSGNTIYF. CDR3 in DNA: TGTGCCACCTTCTCCGGAAACACCATATATTTT.

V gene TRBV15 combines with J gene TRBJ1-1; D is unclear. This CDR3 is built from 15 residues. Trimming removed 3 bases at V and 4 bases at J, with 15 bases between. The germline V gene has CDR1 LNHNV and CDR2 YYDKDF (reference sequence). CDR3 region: CATSRDIRGPTEAFF. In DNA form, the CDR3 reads TGTGCCACCAGCAGGGATATCCGTGGGCCCACTGAAGCTTTCTTT.

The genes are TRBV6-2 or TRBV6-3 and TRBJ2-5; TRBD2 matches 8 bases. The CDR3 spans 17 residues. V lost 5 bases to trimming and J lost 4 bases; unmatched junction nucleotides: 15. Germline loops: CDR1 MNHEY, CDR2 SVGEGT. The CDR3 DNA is TGTGCCAGCAGTACCCTTTCCCGCGGGGGGCCAAGAGAGACCCAGTACTTC. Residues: CASSTLSRGGPRETQYF.

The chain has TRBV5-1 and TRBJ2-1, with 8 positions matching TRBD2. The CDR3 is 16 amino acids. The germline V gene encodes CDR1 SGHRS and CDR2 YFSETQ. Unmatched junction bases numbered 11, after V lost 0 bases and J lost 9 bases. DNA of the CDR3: TGCGCCAGCAGCTTGGAGGAGTTTAGCGGGGACCGTGAGCAGTTCTTC. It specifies CASSLEEFSGDREQFF.

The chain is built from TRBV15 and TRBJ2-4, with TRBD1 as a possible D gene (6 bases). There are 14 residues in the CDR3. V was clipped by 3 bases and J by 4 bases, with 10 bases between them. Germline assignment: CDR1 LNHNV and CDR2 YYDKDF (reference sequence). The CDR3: CATSRRTEKNIQYF. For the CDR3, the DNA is TGTGCCACCAGCAGGAGGACAGAAAAAAACATTCAGTACTTC.